The next 22 T cell receptor beta chains were all read from a single sample in a study of CD8 T cells in Susac syndrome. With random hexamers, reverse transcription was performed on roughly 0.5 to 1 ug of RNA. TCRdb ran MiXCR on the immunoSEQ multiplex PCR reads and lists one entry per CDR3 protein. The sample lists about 150,000 distinct CDR3 sequences, almost 96% seen once, with approximately 0.08% in the top ten. The sequenced sample consisted of CD4+ T cells from PBMCs. All receptors derive from a human donor with Susac syndrome.

J is TRBJ2-7 and V is TRBV20-1; no clear D. V was shortened by 0 bases and J by 9 bases, with 9 bases between the two germline ends. The CDR3 length is 11 residues. Germline CDR1 and CDR2: DFQATT and SNEGSKA (reference sequence). The CDR3 DNA follows: TGCAGTGCTAGAGATCGGCAAGGGCAGTACTTC. Amino acid sequence: CSARDRQGQYF.

The chain carries TRBV9 and TRBJ1-5; a possible D gene is TRBD1 (5 bases). Germline values: CDR1 SGDLS, CDR2 YYNGEE. The length of the CDR3 is 14 residues. V was trimmed by 0 bases and J by 5 bases, leaving 9 bases between them. CDR3 loop: CASSVGAGYQPQHF. DNA for the CDR3: TGTGCCAGCAGCGTAGGAGCAGGGTATCAGCCCCAGCATTTT.

J is TRBJ2-1 and V is TRBV14; no clear D. The CDR3 has 16 amino acids. CDR1 SGHDN and CDR2 FVKESK come from the germline V gene. The V end lost 1 base, the J end lost 0 bases, and 10 bases lay between the germline ends. In DNA, the CDR3 is TGTGCCAGCAGCCAAGTGTTGCCGAGCTCCTACAATGAGCAGTTCTTC. Its translation is CASSQVLPSSYNEQFF. Based on the CDR3 plus reference TRBV14 and TRBJ2-1, the full variable domain is EAGVTQFPSHSVIEKGQTVTLRCDPISGHDNLYWYRRVMGKEIKFLLHFVKESKQDESGMPNNRFLAERTGGTYSTLKVQPAELEDSGVYFCASSQVLPSSYNEQFFGPGTRLTVL.

This chain uses TRBV7-2 with TRBJ2-2; D is perhaps TRBD2 (6 bases). The V gene's germline CDR1 is SGHTA and CDR2 FQGNSA. CDR3 length equals 13 residues. CDR3 nucleotide sequence: TGTTCGTCAGGACGTTATAGCGGCGGGGAGCTGTTTTTT. Translated: CSSGRYSGGELFF. Complete variable domain (other parts from reference TRBV7-2 and TRBJ2-2): GAGVSQSPSNKVTEKGKDVELRCDPISGHTALYWYRQSLGQGLEFLIYFQGNSAPDKSGLPSDRFSAERTGGSVSTLTIQRTQQEDSAVYLCSSGRYSGGELFFGEGSRLTVL.

This clonotype was seen a few times. The CDR3 DNA is TGTGCCAGCAGCCGCGGAGGGTTGGAGACCCAGTACTTC. Translating it yields CASSRGGLETQYF. This chain connects TRBV7-3 to TRBJ2-5, with D possibly being TRBD2 (6 bases). CDR3 length equals 13 residues. V gave up 5 bases and J gave up 5 bases, with 12 bases separating them. CDR1 and CDR2 from the germline V gene are SGHTA and FQGTGA.

The CDR3 DNA follows: TGCGCCAGCAGCGTCGGGTCAGGAAACACTGAAGCTTTCTTT. It is translated as CASSVGSGNTEAFF. This rearrangement joins TRBV5-1 to TRBJ1-1, with unresolved D. Trimming shortened V by 4 bases and J by 2 bases, and 12 bases separated the two germline ends. CDR1 SGHRS and CDR2 YFSETQ come from the germline V gene. CDR3 length: 14 residues.

The chain links TRBV29-1 to TRBJ2-3, with D possibly being TRBD2 (5 bases). The germline V and J ends were trimmed by 5 bases and 1 base, with 19 bases remaining between them. From germline, CDR1 is SQVTM and CDR2 ANQGSEA. CDR3 length equals 16 residues. The DNA of the CDR3 is TGCAGCGTTTTCGGGCTACGGGGTCCCCGCACAGATACGCAGTATTTT. Translated: CSVFGLRGPRTDTQYF.

The genes are TRBV5-1 and TRBJ2-7; D is ambiguous. CDR1 is SGHRS, CDR2 YFSETQ, per germline. This CDR3 contains 14 residues. Between the trimmed V and J ends, which lost 3 bases and 2 bases, there was a span of 12 bases. The CDR3 DNA is TGCGCCAGCAGCTCCCTGGACGGTACCTACGAGCAGTACTTC. Its protein product is CASSSLDGTYEQYF. The full variable domain, rest sourced from reference TRBV5-1 and TRBJ2-7, is KAGVTQTPRYLIKTRGQQVTLSCSPISGHRSVSWYQQTPGQGLQFLFEYFSETQRNKGNFPGRFSGRQFSNSRSEMNVSTLELGDSALYLCASSSLDGTYEQYFGPGTRLTVT.

The chain links TRBV21-1 to TRBJ2-1; TRBD2, as called in the table, went unchecked against the DNA. TRBV21-1 is described as a pseudogene. The CDR3 loop spans 18 amino acids. DNA for the CDR3: TGTGCCAGCAGCAAAGTTTCTAGCGGCTCAAAGGGATACAATGAGCAGTTCTTC. Translated, it gives CASSKVSSGSKGYNEQFF.

The chain recombines TRBV29-1 with TRBJ1-3; maybe TRBD1 (5 bases). The CDR3 contains 13 residues. Germline CDR1 SQVTM, CDR2 ANQGSEA. The V gene lost 7 bases and the J gene lost 0 bases, with 10 bases spanning the gap. The CDR3 DNA reads as TGCAGCGCGCGGGGGGACTCTGGAAACACCATATATTTT. It codes for CSARGDSGNTIYF.

This clonotype was observed a handful of times. The gene calls are TRBV9 and TRBJ2-5; 8 bases are shared with TRBD1. The V gene's germline CDR1 is SGDLS and CDR2 YYNGEE. The CDR3 covers 14 residues. V lost 2 bases to trimming and J lost 2 bases; unmatched junction nucleotides: 2. DNA for the CDR3: TGTGCCAGCAGCGTCGGGACAGGTCAAGAGACCCAGTACTTC. It is translated as CASSVGTGQETQYF. The whole variable domain, filled in from reference TRBV9 and TRBJ2-5, reads DSGVTQTPKHLITATGQRVTLRCSPRSGDLSVYWYQQSLDQGLQFLIQYYNGEERAKGNILERFSAQQFPDLHSELNLSSLELGDSALYFCASSVGTGQETQYFGPGTRLLVL.

The chain employs TRBV5-6 and TRBJ2-3, with TRBD2 matching over 9 bases. The germline CDR1 and CDR2 sequences are SGHDT and YYEEEE. V lost 2 bases, J lost 6 bases, and 7 bases stayed unmatched. This CDR3 has 15 residues. This chain's CDR3 is CASSLLRGGLDTQYF. For the CDR3, the DNA is TGTGCCAGCAGCTTATTGCGGGGGGGCCTGGATACGCAGTATTTT.

The chain joins TRBV29-1 to TRBJ1-2; TRBD1 matches at 10 bases. The length of the CDR3 is 13 residues. Germline assignment: CDR1 SQVTM and CDR2 ANQGSEA. V dropped 4 bases and J dropped 8; count of bases not matched to a gene: 7. The CDR3 DNA reads as TGCAGCGTTGTCAGGGACAGGGGTGGAGGCTACACCTTC. Translating gives CSVVRDRGGGYTF.

The chain is built from TRBV6-2 or TRBV6-3 and TRBJ2-7; D might be TRBD1 (5 bases). V lost 6 bases to trimming and J lost 3 bases, with 15 bases between them. Germline V gene lookup returns CDR1 MNHEY and CDR2 SVGEGT. The CDR3 has 14 amino acids. CDR3: CASRDRQPVYEQYF. CDR3 nucleotide sequence: TGTGCCAGCAGAGATCGACAGCCTGTCTACGAGCAGTACTTC.

V usage is TRBV7-2 and J usage is TRBJ2-7; perhaps D is TRBD1 or TRBD2 (5 bases each). The V end was cut by 2 bases, the J end by 0 bases, with 11 bases between. The CDR3 has 15 amino acids. From germline, CDR1 is SGHTA and CDR2 FQGNSA. CDR3 amino acids: CASSLIGTDSYEQYF. The CDR3 DNA is TGTGCCAGCAGCTTAATAGGGACGGACTCCTACGAGCAGTACTTC.

V and J are TRBV28 and TRBJ2-7, with D possibly matching TRBD2 (5 bases). CDR1 is MDHEN and CDR2 is SYDVKM in the germline V gene. The CDR3 extends over 14 amino acids. V lost 4 bases and J lost 4, with 14 bases in between. The CDR3 reads CASSSPSGKYEQYF. CDR3 in DNA: TGTGCCAGCAGTTCCCCCAGCGGTAAATACGAGCAGTACTTC.

This chain joins TRBV7-2 and TRBJ2-4; no clear D. CDR1 and CDR2 (germline): SGHTA, FQGNSA. The CDR3 covers 13 residues. V was pared by 0 bases and J by 11 bases, with 11 bases between. CDR3 sequence reads: CASSLADRWVQYF. In DNA, the CDR3 is TGTGCCAGCAGCTTAGCTGACCGGTGGGTTCAGTACTTC. Full variable domain (missing parts from reference TRBV7-2 and TRBJ2-4): GAGVSQSPSNKVTEKGKDVELRCDPISGHTALYWYRQSLGQGLEFLIYFQGNSAPDKSGLPSDRFSAERTGGSVSTLTIQRTQQEDSAVYLCASSLADRWVQYFGAGTRLSVL.

This clonotype appeared once. The V call is TRBV15, the J call TRBJ1-1; D unclear. The ends were cut back, 0 bases at V and 6 bases at J, with 8 bases in the middle. The CDR3 totals 13 residues. Germline V lookup: CDR1 LNHNV, CDR2 YYDKDF (reference sequence). CDR3 residues: CATSRDSGAEAFF. Here the CDR3 DNA reads TGTGCCACCAGCAGAGATAGTGGGGCTGAAGCTTTCTTT.

The gene calls are TRBV4-2 and TRBJ1-2, with TRBD1 identical over 7 bases. This CDR3 is 17 amino acids long. V trimming: 1 base; J trimming: 2 bases; junction bases outside the gene matches: 10. Germline V gene sequence: CDR1 LGHNA, CDR2 YNFKEQ. The CDR3 coding sequence is TGTGCCAGCAGCCAAGCTAGTGGACAGGCCACAAACTATGGCTACACCTTC. This encodes CASSQASGQATNYGYTF.

This chain links TRBV10-3 with TRBJ1-1; possible D gene TRBD1, 5 bases. Per the germline V gene, CDR1 is ENHRY and CDR2 is SYGVKD. V gave up 7 bases and J gave up 2 bases, with 11 bases separating them. The CDR3 runs to 13 residues. CDR3 region: CAINDRVNTEAFF. For the CDR3, the DNA is TGTGCCATCAATGACAGAGTTAACACTGAAGCTTTCTTT.

The CDR3 DNA reads TGCAGTGCTCGGGTTTGGAGAGAGAGCTCCTACGAGCAGTACTTC. It is translated as CSARVWRESSYEQYF. The chain has TRBV20-1 and TRBJ2-7; D uncertain. The CDR3 is 15 residues long. V was pared by 5 bases and J by 0 bases, with 17 bases between. Germline CDR1 and CDR2: DFQATT and SNEGSKA (reference sequence).

About this clonotype itself: A junction end diverges from the germline sequence, so it may reflect a read error. J is TRBJ1-1 and V is TRBV3-1, with TRBD1 as a possible D gene (6 bases). This CDR3 comprises 13 residues. Germline CDR1 and CDR2: LGHDT and YNNKEL (reference sequence). This CDR3 is CASSQGGRDVASF. CDR3 DNA: TGTGCCAGCAGCCAAGGGGGGCGGGACGTCGCTTCCTTT.